This T cell receptor beta chain was sequenced during a study of cytomegalovirus exposure and HLA in healthy donors. Whole-study context: Earlier work reported 100 million or so unique TCR beta sequences from 180 million or so T cells. Study-wide results and caveats: TCR beta sequences reportedly predicted most subjects' HLA-A and HLA-B alleles accurately. Being productive about 87% or about 30% of the time was typical of most TCR beta V segments in an earlier analysis. Immune exposure was documented only through CMV serostatus.

PCR employed 60 Vbeta and 13 Jbeta primers. Sequenced by immunoSEQ multiplex PCR; TCRdb stores in-frame clones only, minus some. The repertoire consists of 95,000 to 130,000 clones, with approximately 81% occurring once and the leading ten covering 3% to 4%. This clone appeared once. The antigen is unknown. What was sequenced was PBMCs. The TCR sequence derives from a woman aged 25 to 45 in good health and CMV-seronegative.

CDR3 amino acids: CATPAGGGIEQYF. DNA for the CDR3: TGTGCGACACCTGCAGGTGGGGGGATCGAGCAGTACTTC. This sequence joins TRBV27 and TRBJ2-5; TRBD2 might be the D (6 bases). Gene TRBJ2-7 matches the end of the DNA better, so the J call may be wrong. Germline CDR1 MNHEY, CDR2 SMNVEV (reference sequence). The CDR3 consists of 13 residues.